This TCR beta chain was captured by sequencing in a study of CD8+ T cells in alopecia areata. At the level of the study: At a dose of 5 to 10 mg twice daily, oral tofacitinib was given to treated patients.

Sequencing relied on a cDNA template that was reverse transcribed from extracted RNA. Assay used: immunoSEQ multiplex PCR; TCRdb lists only in-frame clones, some missing. The data show 100,000 to 140,000 clones, 80% to 85% seen once. The treatment here: oral pan-JAK inhibitor, 5-10 mg twice daily. This clone was observed once. Trimming took off 6 bases at V and 4 bases at J, with 15 bases between the two ends. This CDR3 region has 15 residues. From germline, CDR1 is SNHLY and CDR2 FYNNEI. The specimen comprised CD8+ T cells sorted from blood, sampled at week 24, from a patient treated with tofacitinib. The TCR comes from a human donor with alopecia areata. V is TRBV2 and J is TRBJ1-4; D uncertain. Written as DNA, the CDR3 is TGTGCCAGCAGGAGCTACTTCGGGGTTAATGAAAAACTGTTTTTT. Amino acid sequence: CASRSYFGVNEKLFF. The variable domain in full, with the rest retrieved from reference TRBV2 and TRBJ1-4, is EPEVTQTPSHQVTQMGQEVILRCVPISNHLYFYWYRQILGQKVEFLVSFYNNEISEKSEIFDDQFSVERPDGSNFTLKIRSTKLEDSAMYFCASRSYFGVNEKLFFGSGTQLSVL.